The entry below describes one TCR beta chain. Its specificity is not known. CDR3 length: 15 amino acids. Germline CDR1 and CDR2: LNHDA and SQIVND (reference sequence). The V segment lost 1 base and the J segment 0 bases; nucleotides outside the gene matches: 3. This sample was taken from a study of cytomegalovirus exposure and HLA in healthy donors. Findings and limits, study-wide: Researchers reported in a later analysis that common viral pathogens appeared linked to several top clusters.

The PCR made use of 60 Vbeta and 13 Jbeta primers. TCRdb's copy holds only in-frame clones and misses some; the assay was immunoSEQ multiplex PCR. This table holds more than 95,000 clones, 76% found once. The receptor was derived from a woman aged 18 to 35 in good health and CMV-seropositive. The source material was PBMCs. The chain couples TRBV19 to TRBJ2-7, with 7 bases aligning to TRBD1. CDR3 sequence: CASSIVRDSSYEQYF. The CDR3 DNA sequence: TGTGCCAGTAGTATAGTAAGGGACAGCTCCTACGAGCAGTACTTC.